This T cell receptor beta chain was retrieved from a study of liver allograft versus peripheral blood T cells. The overall study: T cell receptor repertoires in transplanted livers were compared with those in recipients' peripheral blood. Study-wide findings and caveats: Liver allograft and peripheral blood T cell receptor repertoires reportedly differed.

V was cut by 7 bases and J by 2 bases, with 9 bases left in between. The CDR3 totals 12 residues. The germline CDR1 and CDR2 sequences are MNHEY and SVGEGT. Concerning this clonotype itself: The target antigen is unknown.

A single record per CDR3 protein comes from TCRdb applying MiXCR to the reads. The table has roughly 2,000 distinct CDR3 sequences, 18% seen once. The chain couples TRBV6-2 or TRBV6-3 to TRBJ2-7; no clear D gene. The clonotype comes from a human patient who had a liver transplant. Some T cells may be supplied by the graft donor. The CDR3 coding sequence is TGTGCCAGCACCCAGACACCCTACGAGCAGTACTTC. As protein: CASTQTPYEQYF.